The sequence of this T cell receptor beta chain was determined in a study of shared clonotypes between healthy human individuals. Negatively enriched CD4+ T cells were divided by CD45RA into naive and memory. About this clone: The antigen remains unidentified.

Broader study findings: It was the non-shared clonotypes that had lower generation probabilities than clonotypes shared by all four donors.

Here immunoSEQ multiplex PCR was the method, and the copy in TCRdb shows in-frame clones only, minus some. Altogether around 2.5 million clones are present, approximately 93% being singletons, with the ten largest covering roughly 0.36%. Germline V gene lookup returns CDR1 SGHTA and CDR2 FQGTGA. V lost 1 base and J 0 bases, leaving 3 bases between the germline ends. The CDR3 runs 14 residues. The sequence was collected from a young man in good health. Some clones in this sample may be carry-over from other donors' samples. The chain employs TRBV7-3 and TRBJ2-2; D unresolved. Sequences were obtained from naive CD4+ T cells from PBMCs. Subset meaning: CD45RA+ positively selected. The CDR3 region is CASSLSTNTGELFF. CDR3 nucleotide sequence: TGTGCCAGCAGCTTAAGCACGAACACCGGGGAGCTGTTTTTT.